This T cell receptor beta chain was sequenced during a study of technical replicates of blood from a few donors. Sequencing was performed with immunoSEQ multiplex PCR; in TCRdb, only in-frame clones are kept and a portion is missing. This table has more than 65,000 clones, more than 85% appearing once. The table lists this clone with a count of one. The receptor was derived from a human donor in good health. The source material was T cells isolated from PBMCs.

The CDR3 nucleotides are TGTGCCAGCAGTTCAAGCGGGAGGGGCACAGATACGCAGTATTTT. Translated: CASSSSGRGTDTQYF. This rearrangement joins TRBV2 to TRBJ2-3, with 10 bases identical to TRBD2. The ends lost 5 bases at V and 1 base at J; junction bases unmatched: 3. This CDR3 has 15 amino acids. Germline V gives CDR1 SNHLY, CDR2 FYNNEI. Variable domain in full (rest from reference TRBV2 and TRBJ2-3): EPEVTQTPSHQVTQMGQEVILRCVPISNHLYFYWYRQILGQKVEFLVSFYNNEISEKSEIFDDQFSVERPDGSNFTLKIRSTKLEDSAMYFCASSSSGRGTDTQYFGPGTRLTVL.